These 30 T cell receptor beta chains were all obtained from the same sample, sequenced in a study of blood T cell repertoires in COVID-19. This table comes from immunoSEQ multiplex PCR, and its TCRdb copy is limited to in-frame clones, with some not included. This table has 60,000 to 70,000 clones, 85% appearing once. Material: peripheral blood. The receptors were gathered from an older man with acute or convalescent COVID-19.

V and J are TRBV10-3 and TRBJ1-2; 7 bases agree with TRBD1. Germline V gives CDR1 ENHRY, CDR2 SYGVKD. This CDR3 contains 12 residues. J gave up 6 bases and V 10 bases, and 8 bases lay outside the gene matches. For the CDR3, the DNA is TGTGCCACTCAAACAGGGGTTGATGGCTACACCTTC. Translation gives CATQTGVDGYTF.

This chain links TRBV29-1 with TRBJ2-2; 7 bases match TRBD1. Trimming at V came to 6 bases and at J to 4 bases, leaving 5 bases not matched to a gene. The CDR3 contains 13 residues. Per the germline V gene, CDR1 is SQVTM and CDR2 is ANQGSEA. The CDR3 spells CSVARGSTGELFF. CDR3 sequence (DNA): TGCAGCGTAGCCAGGGGGAGCACCGGGGAGCTGTTTTTT.

This clone was seen a handful of times. The chain joins TRBV2 to TRBJ1-5, with D maybe TRBD1 (6 bases). The germline CDR1 and CDR2 sequences are SNHLY and FYNNEI. The germline V and J ends were trimmed by 4 bases and 13 bases, with 14 bases remaining between them. This CDR3 spans 12 amino acids. CDR3 sequence reads: CASSVRGNHQHF. In DNA, the CDR3 is TGTGCCAGCAGTGTCAGGGGAAACCATCAGCATTTT.

The chain joins TRBV3-1 (or the pseudogene TRBV3-2) to TRBJ2-5; TRBD1 is a possible D gene (6 bases). Trimming took off 4 bases at V and 5 bases at J, with 14 bases between the two ends. CDR1 is LGHDT and CDR2 is YNNKEL in the germline V gene (reference sequence). The CDR3 totals 14 residues. The CDR3 reads CASSPLQGKETQYF. In nucleotides, the CDR3 is TGTGCCAGCAGCCCGCTCCAGGGGAAGGAGACCCAGTACTTC.

The CDR3 region is CASSFRGNTIYF. The CDR3 DNA is TGTGCCAGCAGTTTTCGGGGAAACACCATATATTTT. V is TRBV28 and J is TRBJ1-3; D remains ambiguous. Germline assignment: CDR1 MDHEN and CDR2 SYDVKM. V was pared by 3 bases and J by 4 bases, with 4 bases between. The CDR3 extends over 12 amino acids.

The count of this clone is one. The chain joins TRBV11-3 to TRBJ2-3; TRBD2 matches at 13 bases. CDR1 and CDR2 from the germline V gene are SGHNT and YENEEA. This CDR3 has 16 amino acids. Losses at the gene ends were 5 bases for V and 6 bases for J; bases not matched to a gene: 8. The CDR3 spells CASSQGLAGPPDTQYF. DNA of the CDR3: TGTGCCAGCAGCCAGGGACTAGCGGGACCCCCGGATACGCAGTATTTT.

CDR3 bases: TGTGCCAGCAGCTTGGGACTAGCGGGAAGCACAGATACGCAGTATTTT. Its protein product is CASSLGLAGSTDTQYF. This rearrangement joins TRBV3-1 (or the pseudogene TRBV3-2) to TRBJ2-3, with TRBD2 matching over 13 bases. Germline assignment: CDR1 LGHDT and CDR2 YNNKEL (reference sequence). The CDR3 spans 16 residues. With V trimmed by 5 bases and J by 0 bases, 2 bases remained unmatched.

The V call is TRBV7-2, the J call TRBJ1-3; TRBD1 agrees at 7 bases. CDR1 is SGHTA and CDR2 is FQGNSA in the germline V gene. The V and J ends lost 5 bases and 3 bases, in that order; junction bases with no gene match: 7. The length of the CDR3 is 15 residues. The DNA for the CDR3 is TGTGCCAGCAGCGCGACAGGGCTAGGTGGAAACACCATATATTTT. Its translation: CASSATGLGGNTIYF.

The rearrangement joins TRBV6-5 to TRBJ2-7; D possibly corresponds to TRBD2 (6 bases). The CDR3 runs to 14 residues. V was cut by 8 bases and J by 2 bases, with 16 bases left in between. CDR1 is MNHEY, CDR2 SVGAGI, per germline. CDR3 sequence reads: CASGQEGRTYEQYF. The CDR3 DNA sequence: TGTGCCAGCGGGCAGGAGGGTCGGACCTACGAGCAGTACTTC.

For the CDR3, the DNA is TGTGCCAGCTCACCAAACTTGTCTGGGGCCAACGTCCTGACTTTC. It encodes CASSPNLSGANVLTF. J is TRBJ2-6 and V is TRBV18, with unresolved D. CDR3 length: 15 amino acids. The germline CDR1 and CDR2 sequences are KGHSH and LQKENI. V was cut by 2 bases and J by 1 base, with 6 bases left in between.

This chain connects TRBV5-5 to TRBJ1-5; 7 bases are a match to TRBD1. V lost 3 bases to trimming and J lost 7 bases; unmatched junction nucleotides: 13. The CDR3 extends over 16 amino acids. The germline gives CDR1 SGHKS, CDR2 YYEKEE (reference sequence). The CDR3 reads CASSSVVSGGRQPQHF. CDR3 bases: TGTGCCAGCAGCTCGGTCGTATCAGGGGGACGGCAGCCCCAGCATTTT.

This chain connects TRBV24-1 to TRBJ2-1; the D gene is possibly TRBD2 (5 bases). Germline V gene sequence: CDR1 KGHDR, CDR2 SFDVKD. The V end lost 6 bases, the J end lost 0 bases, and 8 bases lay between the germline ends. This CDR3 spans 14 amino acids. CDR3 in DNA: TGTGCCACCAGTCCTACTAGCTCCTACAATGAGCAGTTCTTC. This gives the protein CATSPTSSYNEQFF.

The chain links TRBV5-1 to TRBJ2-7; D ambiguous. Trimming stripped 1 base from V and 1 base from J, with 15 bases between. The CDR3 sequence is 16 residues long. In germline, CDR1 is SGHRS, CDR2 YFSETQ. The CDR3 nucleotides read TGCGCCAGCAGCTTGTTTGGCAGTGCCCCTTCCTACGAGCAGTACTTC. As protein: CASSLFGSAPSYEQYF.

CDR3 sequence (DNA): TGTGCCAGCAGTGAAGGGACAGGGACTGGAAACACCATATATTTT. Translating gives CASSEGTGTGNTIYF. This rearrangement joins TRBV6-1 to TRBJ1-3, with 8 bases aligning to TRBD1. V was clipped by 1 base and J by 2 bases; unmatched bases: 1. CDR1 MNHNS and CDR2 SASEGT come from the germline V gene. This CDR3 region has 15 residues.

The rearrangement joins TRBV6-5 to TRBJ1-2; D unclear. The ends were cut back, 11 bases at V and 4 bases at J, with 14 bases in the middle. The CDR3 covers 12 residues. Germline V gene lookup returns CDR1 MNHEY and CDR2 SVGAGI. CDR3 amino acids: CAGRERSYGYTF. The CDR3 coding sequence is TGTGCCGGAAGAGAGCGGTCCTATGGCTACACCTTC.

The chain is built from TRBV4-2 and TRBJ2-1, with 10 bases matching TRBD2. The CDR3 is 16 residues long. V shed 5 bases, J shed 3 bases, and the junction held 7 bases outside the gene matches. Per germline, CDR1 LGHNA and CDR2 YNFKEQ. The DNA of the CDR3 is TGTGCCAGCAGCGTTTCTAGCGGGAGCAGCTACAATGAGCAGTTCTTC. As protein: CASSVSSGSSYNEQFF.

This clone was recorded only once. The V call is TRBV18, the J call TRBJ2-3, with 12 positions matching TRBD1. From germline, CDR1 is KGHSH and CDR2 LQKENI. With 4 bases clipped from V and 4 bases from J, the junction kept 9 bases outside the gene matches. This CDR3 spans 17 amino acids. The chain's CDR3 is CASSHLPGQGAPDTQYF. The CDR3 DNA is TGTGCCAGCTCACATCTTCCGGGACAGGGGGCCCCAGATACGCAGTATTTT. Full variable domain (outside the CDR3, taken from reference TRBV18 and TRBJ2-3): NAGVMQNPRHLVRRRGQEARLRCSPMKGHSHVYWYRQLPEEGLKFMVYLQKENIIDESGMPKERFSAEFPKEGPSILRIQQVVRGDSAAYFCASSHLPGQGAPDTQYFGPGTRLTVL.

In DNA form, the CDR3 reads TGTGCCAGCAGCTTAGACAGGGCGAGAAATGAAAAACTGTTTTTT. This gives the protein CASSLDRARNEKLFF. The rearrangement uses TRBV7-2 and TRBJ1-4, with D possibly being TRBD1 (6 bases). The V end was cut by 1 base, the J end by 5 bases, with 11 bases between. This CDR3 region has 15 residues. The germline V gene encodes CDR1 SGHTA and CDR2 FQGNSA.

The rearrangement links TRBV28 to TRBJ2-2; D perhaps matches TRBD1 (5 bases). CDR3 length equals 14 residues. Germline values: CDR1 MDHEN, CDR2 SYDVKM. Between the trimmed V and J ends, which lost 2 bases and 3 bases, there was a span of 7 bases. This CDR3 reads CASSLRQYTGELFF. In nucleotides, the CDR3 is TGTGCCAGCAGTTTAAGACAGTACACCGGGGAGCTGTTTTTT.

The CDR3 coding sequence is TGTGCTAGTGGCCGCGGACTAGAAACGAGCACAGATACGCAGTATTTT. Protein product: CASGRGLETSTDTQYF. The chain is built from TRBV12-5 and TRBJ2-3; TRBD2 matches 7 bases. The V gene's germline CDR1 is LGHNT and CDR2 FRNRAP. The V segment lost 6 bases and the J segment 0 bases; nucleotides outside the gene matches: 9. The CDR3 runs to 16 residues.

J is TRBJ2-7 and V is TRBV7-9; 7 positions agree with TRBD1. J lost 6 bases, V lost 0 bases, and 8 bases had no gene match. The germline V gene has CDR1 SEHNR and CDR2 FQNEAQ (reference sequence). The CDR3 loop spans 15 amino acids. The CDR3 DNA is TGTGCCAGCAGCTTAGCGACAGGGTGTACCTGCGAGCAGTACTTC. It encodes CASSLATGCTCEQYF.

The chain couples TRBV30 to TRBJ1-1; TRBD1 matches at 7 bases. The CDR3 totals 14 residues. Trimming removed 3 bases from V and 2 bases from J; junction bases left unmatched: 6. Germline V lookup: CDR1 GTSNPN, CDR2 SVGIG (reference sequence). CDR3 amino acids: CAWSAGTANTEAFF. DNA for the CDR3: TGTGCCTGGAGCGCCGGGACAGCAAACACTGAAGCTTTCTTT.

The J gene is TRBJ1-5, the V gene TRBV19; 7 nucleotides match TRBD1. V lost 6 bases, J lost 4 bases, and 9 bases stayed unmatched. CDR3 length equals 15 residues. Germline CDR1 and CDR2: LNHDA and SQIVND (reference sequence). The DNA of the CDR3 is TGTGCCAGTAGCGTCGGACAGGCAGCGAATCAGCCCCAGCATTTT. Translating it yields CASSVGQAANQPQHF.

The chain uses TRBV19 and TRBJ1-1; maybe TRBD1 (6 bases). CDR3 length: 14 residues. With 3 bases removed from V and 7 bases from J, the gap between germline ends came to 15 bases. Per germline, CDR1 LNHDA and CDR2 SQIVND (reference sequence). As DNA, the CDR3 is TGTGCCAGTAGTATCCCAGGGGCCACGGGTGAAGCTTTCTTT. Translation gives CASSIPGATGEAFF.

This clone was seen once. The V and J genes are TRBV3-1 (or the pseudogene TRBV3-2) and TRBJ1-2; D uncertain. The V gene lost 7 bases and the J gene lost 8 bases, with 11 bases spanning the gap. The CDR3 runs to 11 residues. Germline V gene lookup returns CDR1 LGHDT and CDR2 YNNKEL (reference sequence). CDR3 nucleotide sequence: TGTGCCAGCATGGGAGGGAGAGGCTACACCTTC. As protein: CASMGGRGYTF.

The chain combines TRBV11-2 with TRBJ2-3, with 7 bases fitting TRBD1. The length of the CDR3 is 15 residues. The germline V gene encodes CDR1 SGHAT and CDR2 FQNNGV. Germline trimming cut 1 base from V and 2 bases from J; bases unmatched to any gene: 3. The chain's CDR3 is CASSLAGQFTDTQYF. Here the CDR3 DNA reads TGTGCCAGCAGCTTAGCGGGACAGTTCACAGATACGCAGTATTTT.

The chain recombines TRBV6-5 with TRBJ1-3; maybe TRBD1 (6 bases). Germline CDR1 reads MNHEY; CDR2 reads SVGAGI. The CDR3 consists of 15 residues. The V end lost 4 bases, the J end lost 4 bases, and 14 bases lay between the germline ends. The CDR3 region is CASSSPGTWGNTIYF. CDR3 sequence (DNA): TGTGCCAGCAGTTCCCCCGGGACATGGGGAAACACCATATATTTT.

This chain joins TRBV2 and TRBJ1-3, with D maybe TRBD1 (6 bases). Trimming removed 9 bases from V and 0 bases from J, with 15 bases in between. The CDR3 spans 15 residues. CDR1 is SNHLY and CDR2 is FYNNEI in the germline V gene. The CDR3 DNA reads TGTGCCAGTACCCCGACAGGAAGCTCTGGAAACACCATATATTTT. It translates to CASTPTGSSGNTIYF.

V usage is TRBV6-5 and J usage is TRBJ2-7; TRBD2 aligns across 7 bases. The V segment lost 4 bases and the J segment 7 bases; nucleotides outside the gene matches: 16. From germline, CDR1 is MNHEY and CDR2 SVGAGI. The CDR3 is 16 amino acids. CDR3 sequence: CASSSHRTGGRFEQYF. The CDR3 region has the DNA TGTGCCAGCAGTTCCCACAGGACGGGGGGACGTTTTGAGCAGTACTTC.

J is TRBJ2-4 and V is TRBV6-2 or TRBV6-3, with TRBD2 as a possible D gene (6 bases). Trimming stripped 2 bases from V and 12 bases from J, with 14 bases between. Germline CDR1 and CDR2: MNHEY and SVGEGT. This CDR3 has 13 amino acids. The CDR3 sequence: CASSYGRGGSQYF. The CDR3 nucleotides are TGTGCCAGCAGTTACGGACGTGGAGGGAGTCAGTACTTC.